This T cell receptor beta chain derives from a study of identical twins. The CDR3 extends over 15 amino acids. The germline V gene has CDR1 KGHDR and CDR2 SFDVKD. Trimming shortened V by 3 bases and J by 5 bases, and 13 bases separated the two germline ends. The study, taken as a whole, reports: Models underestimated out-of-frame TCR alpha sharing in monozygotic twins.

To note about this clonotype: Its matching antigen is unknown.

cDNA carried unique molecular identifiers, and a universal primer site was added by template switching. From the 5' RACE reads, TCRdb called clonotypes with MiXCR, one entry per CDR3 protein. The data show 1.5 million or so distinct CDR3 sequences, with 25% to 35% seen just once and under 0.35% held by the top ten. This sequence was found in a newborn girl in good health. V is TRBV24-1 and J is TRBJ2-1, with D maybe TRBD1 (6 bases). The sample consisted of cord blood. The CDR3 region is CATSDRRDTNNEQFF. Here the CDR3 DNA reads TGTGCCACCAGTGATCGCCGGGACACCAACAATGAGCAGTTCTTC.